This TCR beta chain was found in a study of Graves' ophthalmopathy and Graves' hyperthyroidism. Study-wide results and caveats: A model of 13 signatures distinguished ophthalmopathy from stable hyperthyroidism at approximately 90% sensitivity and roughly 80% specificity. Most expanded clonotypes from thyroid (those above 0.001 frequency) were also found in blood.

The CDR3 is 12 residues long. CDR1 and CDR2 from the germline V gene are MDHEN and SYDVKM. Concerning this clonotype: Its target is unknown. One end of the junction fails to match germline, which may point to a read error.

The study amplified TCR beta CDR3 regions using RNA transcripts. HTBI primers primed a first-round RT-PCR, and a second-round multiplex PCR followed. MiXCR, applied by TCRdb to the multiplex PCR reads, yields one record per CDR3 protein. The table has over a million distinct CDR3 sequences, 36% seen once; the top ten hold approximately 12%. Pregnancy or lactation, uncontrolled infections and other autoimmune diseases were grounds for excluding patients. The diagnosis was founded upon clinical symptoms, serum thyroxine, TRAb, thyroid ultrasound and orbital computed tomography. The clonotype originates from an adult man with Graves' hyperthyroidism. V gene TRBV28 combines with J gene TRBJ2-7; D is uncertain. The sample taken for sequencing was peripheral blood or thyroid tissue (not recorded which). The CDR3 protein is CASSLSQREQYF. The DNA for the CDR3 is TGTGCCAGCAGCTTATCGCAACGCGAGCAGTACTTC.